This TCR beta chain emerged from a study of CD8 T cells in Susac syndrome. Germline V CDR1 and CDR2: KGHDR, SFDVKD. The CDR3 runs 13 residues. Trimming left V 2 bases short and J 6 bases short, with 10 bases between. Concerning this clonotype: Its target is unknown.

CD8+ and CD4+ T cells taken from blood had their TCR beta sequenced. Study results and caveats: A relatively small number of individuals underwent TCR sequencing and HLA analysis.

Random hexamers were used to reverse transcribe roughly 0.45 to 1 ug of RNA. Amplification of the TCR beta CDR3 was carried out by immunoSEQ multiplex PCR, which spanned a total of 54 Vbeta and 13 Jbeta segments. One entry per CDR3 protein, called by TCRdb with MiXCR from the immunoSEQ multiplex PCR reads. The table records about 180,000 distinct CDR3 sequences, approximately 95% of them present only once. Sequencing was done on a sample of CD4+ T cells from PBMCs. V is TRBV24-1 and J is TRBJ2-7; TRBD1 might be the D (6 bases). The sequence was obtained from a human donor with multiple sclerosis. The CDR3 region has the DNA TGTGCCACCAGTGATTCGACAGGCAGCGAGCAGTACTTC. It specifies CATSDSTGSEQYF.